Below, 19 T cell receptor beta chains from the same sample are listed, as sequenced in a study of CD8 T cells in Susac syndrome. An input of 0.5 to 1 ug of RNA was subjected to reverse transcription using random hexamers. TCRdb reprocessed the immunoSEQ multiplex PCR reads via MiXCR and lists one record per CDR3 protein. The data hold roughly 120,000 distinct CDR3 sequences, with roughly 93% observed a single time. Sequencing was done on a sample of CD8+ T cells from PBMCs. The receptors stem from a human donor with multiple sclerosis.

Only one count was recorded for this clonotype. The V and J genes are TRBV7-8 and TRBJ2-3; 8 nucleotides match TRBD2. From germline, CDR1 is SGHVS and CDR2 FQNEAQ. The CDR3 is 16 amino acids. After removal of 5 bases from V and 6 bases from J, the junction contained 13 bases not matched to a gene. The DNA for the CDR3 is TGTGCCAGCAGCGCGACTTCGGGGGGGCGTGGTGATACGCAGTATTTT. Protein product: CASSATSGGRGDTQYF.

In its sample, this clonotype was seen once. The chain uses TRBV7-8 and TRBJ1-5; D unclear. V was cut by 1 base and J by 2 bases, with 9 bases left in between. The CDR3 runs to 15 residues. CDR1 is SGHVS, CDR2 FQNEAQ, per germline. The CDR3 spells CASSLDGRRNQPQHF. CDR3 nucleotides: TGTGCCAGCAGCTTAGATGGGCGGCGCAATCAGCCCCAGCATTTT.

This clonotype was recorded once. The chain combines TRBV18 with TRBJ1-4; D is unresolved. CDR3 length equals 12 residues. The germline V gene encodes CDR1 KGHSH and CDR2 LQKENI. V lost 2 bases and J lost 12, with 10 bases in between. The CDR3 loop is CASSPSRVELFF. The CDR3 bases are TGTGCCAGCTCACCAAGTAGGGTTGAACTGTTTTTT.

V usage is TRBV6-1 and J usage is TRBJ1-1; 9 nucleotides agree with TRBD1. This CDR3 is built from 16 residues. Germline V gives CDR1 MNHNS, CDR2 SASEGT. Trimming took 3 bases from V and 4 from J; bases not matched to a gene: 9. CDR3 coding DNA: TGTGCCAGCAGTGAGGGGACAGGGAGGATCAGCACTGAAGCTTTCTTT. It specifies CASSEGTGRISTEAFF.

V gene TRBV18 combines with J gene TRBJ2-5; D may be TRBD2 (6 bases). This CDR3 contains 15 residues. Trimming removed 3 bases from V and 4 bases from J, with 15 bases in between. The V gene's germline CDR1 is KGHSH and CDR2 LQKENI. The CDR3 loop is CASSPTGLGGETQYF. The CDR3 nucleotides read TGTGCCAGCTCACCCACCGGACTGGGGGGAGAGACCCAGTACTTC.

The chain combines TRBV6-1 with TRBJ2-5, with 9 bases lining up with TRBD2. With 4 bases clipped from V and 5 bases from J, the junction kept 5 bases outside the gene matches. The V gene's germline CDR1 is MNHNS and CDR2 SASEGT. This CDR3 contains 14 residues. CDR3 coding DNA: TGTGCCAGCAGTGCAGGGACTAGCTTCGAGACCCAGTACTTC. It yields the protein CASSAGTSFETQYF.

The rearrangement joins TRBV2 to TRBJ2-2; D may be TRBD1 (5 bases). CDR3 size: 13 residues. Trimming took off 9 bases at V and 0 bases at J, with 8 bases between the two ends. CDR1 is SNHLY and CDR2 is FYNNEI in the germline V gene. The CDR3 coding sequence is TGTGCCAGGGGGCGACCGAACACCGGGGAGCTGTTTTTT. It is translated as CARGRPNTGELFF.

This clonotype was counted between two and nine times. V is TRBV6-5 and J is TRBJ1-5; D unclear. The CDR3 runs to 13 residues. The germline V and J ends were trimmed by 4 bases and 0 bases, with 4 bases remaining between them. Germline V gene sequence: CDR1 MNHEY, CDR2 SVGAGI. The CDR3 DNA follows: TGTGCCAGCAGTTTAGATAGCAATCAGCCCCAGCATTTT. This codes for CASSLDSNQPQHF.

V is TRBV7-2 and J is TRBJ2-1; the D is unclear. The CDR3 totals 11 residues. V lost 3 bases to trimming and J lost 9 bases, with 6 bases between them. Germline-derived CDR1 and CDR2 are SGHTA and FQGNSA. This chain's CDR3 is CASSFPSEQFF. The CDR3 region has the DNA TGTGCCAGCAGCTTCCCTTCTGAGCAGTTCTTC.

Details on this clonotype: A junction boundary mismatches the germline segment, possibly from a read error. This sequence joins TRBV5-1 and TRBJ1-2; maybe TRBD1 (5 bases). Per germline, CDR1 SGHRS and CDR2 YFSETQ. The CDR3 has 11 residues. The CDR3 coding sequence is TGTGCCAGCAGTTTTGGGGGTGGCTACACCTTC. Protein product: CASSFGGGYTF.

The chain carries TRBV7-9 and TRBJ2-5; TRBD1 or TRBD2 may be the D gene (5 bases each). V was shortened by 4 bases and J by 5 bases, with 8 bases between the two germline ends. CDR1 SEHNR and CDR2 FQNEAQ come from the germline V gene (reference sequence). There are 12 residues in the CDR3. The CDR3, as DNA: TGTGCCAGCAGCTCCAGGGAGGAGACCCAGTACTTC. Translation: CASSSREETQYF.

This chain connects TRBV12-5 to TRBJ2-1, with a tentative D call TRBD2 (6 bases). The CDR3 loop spans 16 amino acids. Germline assignment: CDR1 LGHNT and CDR2 FRNRAP. Trimming pared 5 bases from V and 0 bases from J, leaving 14 bases between. Here the CDR3 DNA reads TGTGCTAGTGGTCCCTACGGAGGGAGCTCCTACAATGAGCAGTTCTTC. Translating it yields CASGPYGGSSYNEQFF.

V usage is TRBV12-3 or TRBV12-4 and J usage is TRBJ2-5; D possibly uses TRBD1 or TRBD2 (5 bases each). The CDR3 length is 13 residues. Between the trimmed V and J ends, which lost 7 bases and 4 bases, there was a span of 13 bases. This CDR3 reads CASTPLGGETQYF. The CDR3 DNA follows: TGTGCCAGCACCCCTCTTGGGGGAGAGACCCAGTACTTC.

J is TRBJ2-1 and V is TRBV5-1; the match to TRBD2 covers 11 bases. V lost 4 bases to trimming and J lost 5 bases; unmatched junction nucleotides: 2. The CDR3 has 14 amino acids. Germline V lookup: CDR1 SGHRS, CDR2 YFSETQ. CDR3 sequence (DNA): TGCGCCAGCAGCGGGGGACTAGCGGACAATGAGCAGTTCTTC. Translated, it gives CASSGGLADNEQFF.

The J gene is TRBJ2-1, the V gene TRBV14; TRBD2 matches at 9 bases. The CDR3 sequence is 16 residues long. With 1 base clipped from V and 2 bases from J, the junction kept 3 bases outside the gene matches. Germline loops: CDR1 SGHDN, CDR2 FVKESK. CDR3 in amino acids: CASSQGLAGPYNEQFF. The CDR3 coding sequence is TGTGCCAGCAGCCAAGGGCTAGCGGGGCCCTACAATGAGCAGTTCTTC.

The gene calls are TRBV20-1 and TRBJ2-7; no firm D call. Trimming removed 0 bases from V and 6 bases from J, with 9 bases in between. The CDR3 runs to 12 residues. The V gene's germline CDR1 is DFQATT and CDR2 SNEGSKA (reference sequence). The CDR3 DNA reads as TGCAGTGCTAGAGATAAGGGCCCCGAGCAGTACTTC. It specifies CSARDKGPEQYF.

The chain uses TRBV7-6 and TRBJ2-1, with D uncertain. The CDR3 is made up of 12 amino acids. V lost 5 bases and J lost 8, with 10 bases in between. The germline gives CDR1 SGHVS, CDR2 FNYEAQ. For the CDR3, the DNA is TGTGCCAGCAGCAACTACGTCGATGAGCAGTTCTTC. Protein: CASSNYVDEQFF.

The rearrangement links TRBV9 to TRBJ2-2; perhaps TRBD2 as D (5 bases). The CDR3 loop spans 13 amino acids. V dropped 6 bases and J dropped 5 bases, with 11 bases sitting between them. CDR1 and CDR2 from the germline V gene are SGDLS and YYNGEE. CDR3 residues: CASTEVGTGELFF. Written as DNA, the CDR3 is TGTGCCAGCACGGAGGTTGGGACCGGGGAGCTGTTTTTT. The full variable domain, completed using reference TRBV9 and TRBJ2-2, is DSGVTQTPKHLITATGQRVTLRCSPRSGDLSVYWYQQSLDQGLQFLIQYYNGEERAKGNILERFSAQQFPDLHSELNLSSLELGDSALYFCASTEVGTGELFFGEGSRLTVL.

This chain joins TRBV10-3 and TRBJ2-7; the D gene is possibly TRBD2 (6 bases). Germline values: CDR1 ENHRY, CDR2 SYGVKD. Trimming removed 3 bases at V and 0 bases at J, with 15 bases between. This CDR3 is 16 amino acids long. This chain's CDR3 is CAISDPAGTSSYEQYF. The CDR3 DNA reads TGTGCCATCAGTGACCCGGCGGGGACCTCCTCCTACGAGCAGTACTTC.